The clone carrying this T cell receptor (beta chain) has at least ten counts. Its antigen is as yet unknown. TCRdb re-called the 5' RACE reads through MiXCR, storing one row per CDR3 protein. The sample holds hundreds of thousands of distinct CDR3 sequences; under 30% are singletons and the top ten take more than 6.5%. The CDR3 has 11 residues. V was clipped by 6 bases and J by 5 bases, with 5 bases between them. The source of the sample is a study of CD8 T cells in ankylosing spondylitis. Study observations and caveats: Some of the motif variants had earlier been found in reactive arthritis patients' fluid and blood. A motif in TCR beta, a set of under ten highly homologous variants, appeared characteristic of ankylosing spondylitis blood. In peripheral blood, disease-linked CD8+ clones occurred at relatively low frequencies.

The origin of this receptor is a male donor with ankylosing spondylitis or in good health (not recorded which). This chain uses TRBV12-3 or TRBV12-4 with TRBJ2-1, with D hard to call. Sequencing was performed on blood, either unsorted or a sorted T cell fraction (not recorded which). The CDR3 DNA reads as TGTGCCAGCAGACGACACAATGAGCAGTTCTTC. It codes for CASRRHNEQFF.